Listed here are 16 T cell receptor beta chains from one sample, sequenced in a study of cytomegalovirus exposure and HLA in healthy donors. A multiplex PCR was run with 60 Vbeta primers and 13 Jbeta primers. TCRdb keeps only in-frame clones here, not all; method: immunoSEQ multiplex PCR. In the table there are 130,000 to 150,000 clones, around 85% of which are singletons. What was sequenced was PBMCs. Receptors were obtained from a woman younger than 45 in good health and CMV-seronegative.

J is TRBJ2-7 and V is TRBV11-2; D is perhaps TRBD2 (6 bases). In germline, CDR1 is SGHAT, CDR2 FQNNGV. The CDR3 is 15 residues long. The V and J ends lost 3 bases and 2 bases respectively, with 14 bases between them. The CDR3 coding sequence is TGTGCCAGCAGCTTGGGACTGTACAGCACCTACGAGCAGTACTTC. This sequence encodes CASSLGLYSTYEQYF. The full variable domain, completed using reference TRBV11-2 and TRBJ2-7, is EAGVAQSPRYKIIEKRQSVAFWCNPISGHATLYWYQQILGQGPKLLIQFQNNGVVDDSQLPKDRFSAERLKGVDSTLKIQPAKLEDSAVYLCASSLGLYSTYEQYFGPGTRLTVT.

The chain carries TRBV15 and TRBJ2-5; possible D gene TRBD2, 6 bases. V dropped 3 bases and J dropped 2 bases, with 19 bases sitting between them. The germline CDR1 and CDR2 sequences are LNHNV and YYDKDF (reference sequence). The CDR3 totals 17 residues. The CDR3 protein is CATSRGGVWAEQETQYF. CDR3 bases: TGTGCCACCAGCAGGGGCGGGGTCTGGGCGGAGCAAGAGACCCAGTACTTC.

This clone was recorded only once. CDR3 sequence: CASSLDGDYTDTQYF. The CDR3, as DNA: TGTGCCAGCAGCTTAGATGGGGACTACACAGATACGCAGTATTTT. This chain links TRBV7-9 with TRBJ2-3; the match to TRBD2 covers 7 bases. The germline gives CDR1 SEHNR, CDR2 FQNEAQ (reference sequence). V lost 1 base, J lost 2 bases, and 3 bases stayed unmatched. The CDR3 consists of 15 residues.

The chain has TRBV28 and TRBJ2-7; 12 positions agree with TRBD1. The V gene end was trimmed by 5 bases and the J gene end by 5 bases; junction bases not matched to a gene: 7. Per germline, CDR1 MDHEN and CDR2 SYDVKM. The CDR3 consists of 15 residues. DNA for the CDR3: TGTGCCAGCAGTATACCAGGGACAGGGGGCCACGAGCAGTACTTC. Protein sequence: CASSIPGTGGHEQYF.

The chain joins TRBV10-3 to TRBJ2-3, with D perhaps TRBD1 (6 bases). Germline CDR1 ENHRY, CDR2 SYGVKD. V lost 1 base and J lost 6, with 8 bases in between. This CDR3 is 13 amino acids long. Here the CDR3 reads CAISEFQGDTQYF. The CDR3 DNA follows: TGTGCCATCAGTGAGTTCCAGGGGGATACGCAGTATTTT.

This clone has a handful of counts. This chain uses TRBV7-2 with TRBJ1-1; D not certain. The CDR3 has 12 residues. V was trimmed by 6 bases and J by 5 bases, leaving 10 bases between them. Germline V lookup: CDR1 SGHTA, CDR2 FQGNSA. This CDR3 reads CASRADWTEAFF. The CDR3, as DNA: TGTGCCAGCAGAGCGGACTGGACTGAAGCTTTCTTT. The complete variable domain, with remaining parts taken from reference TRBV7-2 and TRBJ1-1, reads GAGVSQSPSNKVTEKGKDVELRCDPISGHTALYWYRQSLGQGLEFLIYFQGNSAPDKSGLPSDRFSAERTGGSVSTLTIQRTQQEDSAVYLCASRADWTEAFFGQGTRLTVV.

The V call is TRBV29-1, the J call TRBJ1-3, with 7 positions matching TRBD1. Losses at the gene ends were 6 bases for V and 6 bases for J; bases not matched to a gene: 8. Looked up from germline, CDR1 is SQVTM and CDR2 is ANQGSEA. The length of the CDR3 is 13 residues. CDR3 coding DNA: TGCAGCGTGCCCGGACAGGAGGAAAACACCATATATTTT. Translated: CSVPGQEENTIYF. Full variable domain (rest looked up from reference TRBV29-1 and TRBJ1-3): SAVISQKPSRDICQRGTSLTIQCQVDSQVTMMFWYRQQPGQSLTLIATANQGSEATYESGFVIDKFPISRPNLTFSTLTVSNMSPEDSSIYLCSVPGQEENTIYFGEGSWLTVV.

The rearrangement joins TRBV25-1 to TRBJ2-3; the match to TRBD1 covers 9 bases. J lost 6 bases, V lost 6 bases, and 7 bases had no gene match. The CDR3 sequence is 14 residues long. In germline, CDR1 is MGHDK, CDR2 SYGVNS. Here the CDR3 reads CASSYRGRGDTQYF. CDR3 DNA sequence: TGTGCCAGCAGCTACAGGGGGCGCGGGGATACGCAGTATTTT.

A few counts support this clone. The chain is built from TRBV15 and TRBJ2-7; D is undetermined. CDR3 length: 13 amino acids. Germline V gene data show CDR1 as LNHNV and CDR2 as YYDKDF (reference sequence). Trimming removed 0 bases from V and 3 bases from J, with 6 bases in between. CDR3 residues: CATSREAFYEQYF. In DNA form, the CDR3 reads TGTGCCACCAGCAGAGAGGCCTTCTACGAGCAGTACTTC.

The chain is built from TRBV5-1 and TRBJ1-2; 7 bases agree with TRBD1. The CDR3 runs 15 residues. The V gene's germline CDR1 is SGHRS and CDR2 YFSETQ. The junction had 5 bases not matched to a gene; V was cut back by 3 bases and J by 0 bases. Here the CDR3 DNA reads TGCGCCAGCAGCTCAAACAGGGGCGCTAACTATGGCTACACCTTC. Translated, it gives CASSSNRGANYGYTF.

The chain couples TRBV7-9 to TRBJ1-5; possible D gene TRBD1, 5 bases. The V gene's germline CDR1 is SEHNR and CDR2 FQNEAQ (reference sequence). V was clipped by 6 bases and J by 3 bases, with 12 bases between them. The CDR3 totals 14 residues. CDR3 protein: CASRPQGSNQPQHF. In DNA form, the CDR3 reads TGTGCCAGCAGGCCTCAGGGATCCAATCAGCCCCAGCATTTT.

Concerning this clone: An end of the junction does not agree with germline; a read error may underlie this. The chain is built from TRBV5-1 and TRBJ2-1, with 9 bases aligning to TRBD1. This CDR3 contains 15 residues. Germline values: CDR1 SGHRS, CDR2 YFSETQ. The CDR3 reads CAGSYPRDRDNEQFF. In DNA, the CDR3 is TGCGCCGGCAGCTACCCCCGGGACAGGGACAATGAGCAGTTCTTC. Using reference TRBV5-1 and TRBJ2-1 for the parts outside the CDR3, the full variable domain is KAGVTQTPRYLIKTRGQQVTLSCSPISGHRSVSWYQQTPGQGLQFLFEYFSETQRNKGNFPGRFSGRQFSNSRSEMNVSTLELGDSALYLCAGSYPRDRDNEQFFGPGTRLTVL.

This sequence joins TRBV19 and TRBJ2-1; TRBD1 agrees at 12 bases. V was clipped by 4 bases and J by 7 bases; unmatched bases: 11. CDR3 size: 17 residues. Germline lookup yields CDR1 LNHDA and CDR2 SQIVND (reference sequence). CDR3 sequence reads: CASSKYPGQGAENEQFF. CDR3 nucleotides: TGTGCCAGTAGTAAATACCCGGGACAGGGGGCTGAGAATGAGCAGTTCTTC.

The chain recombines TRBV6-4 with TRBJ2-1; the D is unclear. The CDR3 consists of 15 residues. CDR1 is MRHNA, CDR2 SNTAGT, per germline. V was trimmed by 0 bases and J by 7 bases, leaving 13 bases between them. The CDR3 nucleotides are TGTGCCAGCAGTGACTCTGATGGCGGTTCGAATGAGCAGTTCTTC. It is translated as CASSDSDGGSNEQFF.

This chain joins TRBV9 and TRBJ2-1; TRBD2 matches 8 bases. This CDR3 has 15 residues. V shed 4 bases, J shed 9 bases, and the junction held 12 bases outside the gene matches. CDR1 and CDR2 (germline): SGDLS, YYNGEE. The CDR3 sequence is CASSFSGTSLFEQFF. DNA of the CDR3: TGTGCCAGCAGCTTTTCCGGGACTAGTTTATTTGAGCAGTTCTTC.

The chain carries TRBV5-1 and TRBJ1-4; the D is unclear. Germline loops: CDR1 SGHRS, CDR2 YFSETQ. The length of the CDR3 is 14 residues. V lost 5 bases, J lost 2 bases, and 10 bases lay in between. The CDR3 protein is CASRSGHTNEKLFF. CDR3 sequence (DNA): TGCGCCAGCAGAAGTGGCCATACTAATGAAAAACTGTTTTTT.